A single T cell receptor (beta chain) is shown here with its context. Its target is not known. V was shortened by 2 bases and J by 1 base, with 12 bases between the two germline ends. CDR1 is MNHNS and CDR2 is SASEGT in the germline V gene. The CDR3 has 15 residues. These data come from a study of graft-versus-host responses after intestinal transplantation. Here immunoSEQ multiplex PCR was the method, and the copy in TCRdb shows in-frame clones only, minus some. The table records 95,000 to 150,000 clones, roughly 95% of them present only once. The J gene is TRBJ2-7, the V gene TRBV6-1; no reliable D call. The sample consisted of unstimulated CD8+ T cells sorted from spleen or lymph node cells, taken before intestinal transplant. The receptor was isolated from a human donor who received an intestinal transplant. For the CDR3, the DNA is TGTGCCAGCAGTGAATGGCTATTGGGGTCCTACGAGCAGTACTTC. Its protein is CASSEWLLGSYEQYF.